The rows below give T cell receptor beta chains drawn from one sample of a study of T cells in Graves' hyperthyroidism and ophthalmopathy. A single record per CDR3 protein comes from TCRdb applying MiXCR to the multiplex PCR reads. The data show some 500,000 distinct CDR3 sequences, roughly an eighth seen once. The material sequenced was blood. The source is a woman aged 18 to 35 with Graves' hyperthyroidism. CDR3s include the opening cysteine and the closing phenylalanine or tryptophan. The order of the fields is V gene, clone size, J gene, D gene, CDR3 protein, CDR3 DNA. A D gene is named only where the DNA matches it firmly. Clone size is stated in some rows and not others, as once, few, many or a class when expanded.

TRBV7-3	NA	TRBJ2-1	TRBD2	CASSPGLAFTYNEQFF	TGTGCCAGCAGCCCCGGACTAGCCTTCACCTACAATGAGCAGTTCTTC
TRBV19	few	TRBJ1-5	TRBD1	CASQQGSVEHF	TGTGCCAGTCAACAGGGGTCTGTTGAGCATTTT
TRBV4-1	NA	TRBJ2-3	TRBD2	CASSQDSAGGTDTQYF	TGCGCCAGCAGCCAAGATTCAGCGGGGGGCACAGATACGCAGTATTTT
TRBV10-2	few	TRBJ1-4	TRBD1	CASSSGDRADEKLFF	TGTGCCAGCAGTAGCGGGGACAGGGCGGATGAAAAACTGTTTTTT
TRBV6-1	few	TRBJ1-5	TRBD1	CASRPRLQGDQPQHF	TGTGCCAGCAGACCCAGGCTTCAGGGGGATCAGCCCCAGCATTTT
TRBV30	few	TRBJ1-3	NA	CACEGDTANTIYF	TGTGCCTGTGAGGGGGACACGGCTAACACCATATATTTT
TRBV29-1	many	TRBJ1-3	NA	CSVVSGPASGNTIYF	TGCAGCGTTGTCTCTGGACCGGCCTCTGGAAACACCATATATTTT
TRBV7-3	many	TRBJ2-1	NA	CASSLNARPVGSYNEQFF	TGTGCCAGCAGCTTAAACGCTCGCCCCGTGGGCTCCTACAATGAGCAGTTCTTC
TRBV6-4	few	TRBJ1-2	NA	CASSDSVPAYGYTF	TGTGCCAGCAGTGACTCGGTGCCGGCCTATGGCTACACCTTC
TRBV5-1	many	TRBJ2-5	NA	CASSLARETQYF	TGTGCCAGCAGCTTAGCACGGGAGACCCAGTACTTC
TRBV2	once	TRBJ2-3	TRBD2	CASSLPAGVVDTQYF	TGTGCCAGCAGCTTACCAGCGGGAGTAGTAGATACGCAGTATTTT
TRBV7-2	NA	TRBJ1-2	NA	CASSLVIGEGYGYTF	TGTGCCAGCAGCTTAGTTATAGGGGAGGGCTATGGCTACACCTTC
TRBV30	many	TRBJ1-1	NA	CAWSERGGAFF	TGTGCCTGGAGTGAGAGGGGGGGAGCTTTCTTT
TRBV29-1	many	TRBJ2-7	NA	CSVSSETYEQYF	TGCAGCGTATCAAGCGAAACCTACGAGCAGTACTTC
TRBV29-1	NA	TRBJ2-7	NA	CSVGTNYEQYF	TGCAGCGTCGGCACTAACTACGAGCAGTACTTC
TRBV20-1	many	TRBJ2-7	TRBD2	CSASSPLAGADGYEQYF	TGCAGTGCTAGTTCCCCTCTAGCGGGAGCTGATGGGTACGAGCAGTACTTC
TRBV10-1	NA	TRBJ2-2	NA	CASSESSGGELFF	TGCGCCAGCAGTGAGTCGAGTGGAGGGGAGCTGTTTTTT
TRBV4-1	few	TRBJ2-1	TRBD2	CASSQDRLRRTSGSRNEQFF	TGCGCCAGCAGCCAAGATAGATTGAGGAGGACTAGCGGGAGTAGAAATGAGCAGTTCTTC
TRBV12-3/TRBV12-4	many	TRBJ1-3	TRBD1	CASSSGTGGPFGNTIYF	TGTGCCAGCAGTTCCGGGACAGGGGGCCCTTTTGGAAACACCATATATTTT
TRBV6-5	many	TRBJ1-6	NA	CASSYEGGNSPLHF	TGTGCCAGCAGTTACGAGGGTGGGAATTCACCCCTCCACTTT
TRBV27	many	TRBJ1-1	NA	CASARQAMNTEAFF	TGTGCCAGCGCACGACAGGCGATGAACACTGAAGCTTTCTTT
TRBV13	NA	TRBJ2-1	TRBD2	CASASGGNEQFF	TGTGCCAGCGCCTCGGGGGGCAATGAGCAGTTCTTC
TRBV20-1	many	TRBJ2-1	NA	CSAPPAEEVDEQFF	TGCAGTGCCCCTCCAGCGGAGGAGGTGGATGAGCAGTTCTTC
TRBV7-9	few	TRBJ1-2	NA	CAGSLAGLYGYTF	TGTGCCGGCAGCTTAGCGGGGTTGTATGGCTACACCTTC
TRBV6-1	many	TRBJ2-7	NA	CASSDPGATYYEQYF	TGTGCCAGCAGTGACCCTGGGGCTACCTACTACGAGCAGTACTTC
TRBV27	few	TRBJ1-2	TRBD1	CASSFAGTGINGYTF	TGTGCCAGCAGTTTTGCCGGGACAGGGATCAATGGCTACACCTTC
TRBV6-1	few	TRBJ2-1	TRBD2	CASSETGTSGNWEQFF	TGTGCCAGCAGTGAGACCGGGACTAGCGGCAATTGGGAGCAGTTCTTC
TRBV27	many	TRBJ1-1	NA	CASSLRARGNTEAFF	TGTGCCAGCAGTTTAAGGGCCAGGGGGAACACTGAAGCTTTCTTT
TRBV12-3/TRBV12-4	many	TRBJ2-7	NA	CASSHRKGRYEQYF	TGTGCCAGCAGTCATCGAAAGGGGCGTTACGAGCAGTACTTC
TRBV27	many	TRBJ2-3	TRBD2	CASSSPSSGGGTDTQYF	TGTGCCAGCAGTTCCCCGTCTAGCGGGGGGGGCACAGATACGCAGTATTTT
TRBV11-2	NA	TRBJ2-3	TRBD2	CASSHNSGMQRDTQYF	TGTGCCAGCAGCCACAATAGCGGGATGCAGCGAGATACGCAGTATTTT
TRBV4-1	NA	TRBJ2-1	TRBD2	CASRPPGGGTYNEQFF	TGCGCCAGCAGACCACCGGGCGGGGGTACCTACAATGAGCAGTTCTTC
TRBV5-1	many	TRBJ1-4	NA	CASSLAPSGGGVNEKLFF	TGCGCCAGCAGCTTGGCCCCCAGCGGAGGGGGGGTCAATGAAAAACTGTTTTTT
TRBV2	many	TRBJ2-4	NA	CASDPAEGQNIQYF	TGTGCCAGCGACCCGGCAGAGGGCCAAAACATTCAGTACTTC
TRBV5-1	many	TRBJ1-2	TRBD1	CASSLSQGADGYTF	TGCGCCAGCAGCTTGAGTCAGGGGGCGGATGGCTACACCTTC
TRBV12-3/TRBV12-4	NA	TRBJ2-3	TRBD2	CASSLSLAGGPPQYF	TGTGCCAGCAGTTTGTCTCTAGCGGGAGGGCCACCGCAGTATTTT
TRBV30	many	TRBJ1-1	NA	CAWRQANTEAFF	TGTGCCTGGAGACAGGCGAACACTGAAGCTTTCTTT
TRBV10-3	NA	TRBJ2-1	NA	CAISEQGYNEQFF	TGTGCCATCAGTGAGCAGGGTTACAATGAGCAGTTCTTC
TRBV18	many	TRBJ1-4	TRBD1	CASSLDREENNEKLFF	TGTGCCAGCTCGTTGGACAGGGAGGAGAATAATGAAAAACTGTTTTTT
TRBV7-9	few	TRBJ2-7	TRBD2	CASSSSGEQYF	TGTGCCAGCAGCTCTAGCGGTGAGCAGTACTTC
TRBV29-1	many	TRBJ2-2	TRBD2	CSVEDLETSGTGELFF	TGCAGCGTTGAAGATCTGGAGACTAGCGGCACCGGGGAGCTGTTTTTT